The present TCR beta chain was sequenced within a study of blood T cell repertoires in COVID-19. In the study overall: Acute and convalescent COVID-19 specimens originated in the United States, Italy and Spain. The cDNA or gDNA used as material had been derived from T cells, B-cell-depleted T cells, or PBMCs.

This CDR3 contains 11 residues. The V gene lost 7 bases and the J gene lost 5 bases, with 8 bases spanning the gap. Germline V lookup: CDR1 SQVTM, CDR2 ANQGSEA. As processed by the authors: Estimation of nucleated cell counts was performed using reference gene primer amplification. Profiling relied on immunoSEQ multiplex PCR, and the TCRdb table lists in-frame clones only, not all of them. V, J and clone size derive from that table, while D and trimming were established from the DNA sequence. Counted here are a few hundred thousand clones, approximately 81% occurring once; the ten biggest clones make up under 4%. This clone showed up just a few times.

Material for sequencing was peripheral blood. The TCR was taken from a woman under 30 with acute or convalescent COVID-19. The J gene is TRBJ2-2, the V gene TRBV29-1; tentative D call: TRBD1 (5 bases). CDR3 protein: CSAGHTGELFF. DNA of the CDR3: TGCAGCGCTGGACATACCGGGGAGCTGTTTTTT.